The clone carrying this TCR beta chain occurred a few times. What it binds is not known. The sample originates from a study of blood T cells in healthy people across ages. General study results and limits: The study found more naive CD4+ cells and higher diversity in long-lived than aged donors.

CDR1 and CDR2 from the germline V gene are MNHNY and SVGAGI (reference sequence). Trimming removed 6 bases from V and 4 bases from J; junction bases left unmatched: 9. This CDR3 has 17 residues. Alongside a J-beta primer mix, a sample-barcoded 5' primer served in a second PCR lasting about 7 to 12 cycles. From the 5' RACE reads, TCRdb called clonotypes with MiXCR, one entry per CDR3 protein. The sample includes around 1.5 million distinct CDR3 sequences, 34% of them seen just once. Drawn from each donor were roughly 9.4 milliliters of peripheral blood. The sequenced sample was blood. The receptor was isolated from a woman in her 30s in good health. The chain is built from TRBV6-6 and TRBJ2-5; 15 positions agree with TRBD2. The chain's CDR3 is CASRKGTSGRPGETQYF. The CDR3 coding sequence is TGTGCCAGCAGGAAAGGGACTAGCGGGAGGCCGGGAGAGACCCAGTACTTC.